This entry concerns a single TCR beta chain. Its antigen remains unknown. Treatment described: around 19 received Ad26.COV2.S at low or high dose, single or two shots; roughly 5 received placebo; per-sample allocation not given. It was on day 63 after the first vaccine or placebo injection that samples were taken. The individual, an adult aged 18-55 years, was a donor in Boston. The record originates from a study of Ad26.COV2.S vaccination and SARS-CoV-2 variants. Study-level points and caveats: Similar non-spike TCR breadth was seen in vaccine and placebo recipients. Substantial breadth was reportedly displayed by spike-specific CD8+ and CD4+ T cell responses after vaccination.

Assay: immunoSEQ multiplex PCR; the TCRdb copy retains only in-frame clones and omits some. The profile shows 300,000 to 350,000 clones, around four fifths of them singletons. V lost 0 bases to trimming and J lost 0 bases; unmatched junction nucleotides: 7. Germline V gene sequence: CDR1 SGDLS, CDR2 YYNGEE. This CDR3 has 18 amino acids. V usage is TRBV9 and J usage is TRBJ2-3; TRBD2 aligns across 10 bases. The TCR sequence derives from a person aged 18 to 65 who received the Ad26.COV2.S COVID-19 vaccine or a placebo. The sample here was peripheral blood, taken in a trial of Ad26.COV2.S vaccine versus placebo. The CDR3 DNA sequence: TGTGCCAGCAGCGTAGGACAGCGGGGGGGCCGAAGCACAGATACGCAGTATTTT. Its translation is CASSVGQRGGRSTDTQYF.